This T cell receptor (beta chain) was found in a study of shared clonotypes between healthy human individuals. Background on the study: Each donor had three CD4 naive, three CD4 memory, two CD8 naive and one CD8 memory plate.

Some clones are missing from TCRdb's copy, which holds only in-frame ones; the method was immunoSEQ multiplex PCR. The data hold over a million clones, with roughly 95% observed a single time. Study-wide results and caveats: Since donors were few, the genetic and exposure-history diversity represented was limited.

None of the donors, who were healthy HIV-negative adults, had recently had acute infections or vaccinations. The CDR3 is 14 amino acids. V was trimmed by 3 bases and J by 3 bases, leaving 11 bases between them. Per germline, CDR1 KGHSH and CDR2 LQKENI. A word on this clone: Antigen unknown.

The sequence derives from a man aged 25 to 40 in good health. V and J are TRBV18 and TRBJ2-5, with unresolved D. Sequenced: naive CD4+ T cells sorted from blood. Described subset: CD45RA+ positively selected. The CDR3 sequence is CASSPDGAEETQYF. DNA for the CDR3: TGTGCCAGCTCACCGGACGGAGCCGAAGAGACCCAGTACTTC.